The entry below describes one T cell receptor (beta chain). This specimen comes from a study of cytomegalovirus exposure and HLA in healthy donors. Germline V lookup: CDR1 SGHNT, CDR2 YYREEE (reference sequence). J was trimmed by 4 bases and V by 1 base; bases with no gene match: 8. The CDR3 extends over 16 amino acids. Both 60 Vbeta primers and 13 Jbeta primers went into the PCR. Sequencing was performed with immunoSEQ multiplex PCR; in TCRdb, only in-frame clones are kept and a portion is missing. Among more than 95,000 clones listed, 60% to 85% were seen once. Specimen: PBMCs. The TCR sequence derives from a woman between 35 and 50 years old in good health and CMV-seronegative. The genes are TRBV5-4 and TRBJ2-1; 7 bases agree with TRBD2. This CDR3 reads CASSLPFKGGYNEQFF. In nucleotides, the CDR3 is TGTGCCAGCAGCTTGCCGTTTAAGGGAGGGTACAATGAGCAGTTCTTC.